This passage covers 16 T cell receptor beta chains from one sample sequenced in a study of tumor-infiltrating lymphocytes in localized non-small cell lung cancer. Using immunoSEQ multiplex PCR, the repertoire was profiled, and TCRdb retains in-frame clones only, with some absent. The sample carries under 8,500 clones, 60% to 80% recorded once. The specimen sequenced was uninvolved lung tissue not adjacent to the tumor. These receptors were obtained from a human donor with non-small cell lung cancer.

This chain's CDR3 is CSVQGQGNTEAFF. CDR3 nucleotide sequence: TGCAGCGTCCAGGGACAGGGGAACACTGAAGCTTTCTTT. V usage is TRBV29-1 and J usage is TRBJ1-1; 9 bases are a match to TRBD1. The CDR3 sequence is 13 residues long. Germline assignment: CDR1 SQVTM and CDR2 ANQGSEA. The V gene end was trimmed by 6 bases and the J gene end by 1 base; junction bases not matched to a gene: 3.

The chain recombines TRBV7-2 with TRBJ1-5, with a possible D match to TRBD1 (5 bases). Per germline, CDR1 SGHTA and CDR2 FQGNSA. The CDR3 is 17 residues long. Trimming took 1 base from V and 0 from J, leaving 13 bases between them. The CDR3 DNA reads TGTGCCAGCAGCTTAGTCAGACAGCACCATAGCAATCAGCCCCAGCATTTT. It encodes CASSLVRQHHSNQPQHF.

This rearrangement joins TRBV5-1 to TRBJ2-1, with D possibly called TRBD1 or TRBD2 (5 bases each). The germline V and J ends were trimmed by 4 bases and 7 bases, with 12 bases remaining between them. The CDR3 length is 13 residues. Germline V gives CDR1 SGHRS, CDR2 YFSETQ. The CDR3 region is CASSRDGQNEQFF. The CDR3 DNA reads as TGCGCCAGCAGCAGGGACGGACAAAATGAGCAGTTCTTC.

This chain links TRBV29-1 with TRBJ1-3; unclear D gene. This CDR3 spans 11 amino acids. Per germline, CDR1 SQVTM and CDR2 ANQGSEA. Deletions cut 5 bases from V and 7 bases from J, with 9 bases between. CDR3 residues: CSVHSGNTIYF. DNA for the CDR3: TGCAGCGTTCACTCGGGGAACACCATATATTTT.

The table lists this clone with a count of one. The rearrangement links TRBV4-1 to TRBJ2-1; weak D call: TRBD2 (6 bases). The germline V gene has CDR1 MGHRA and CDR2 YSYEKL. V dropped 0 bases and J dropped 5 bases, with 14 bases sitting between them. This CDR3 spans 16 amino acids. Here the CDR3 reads CASSQDLVAVHNEQFF. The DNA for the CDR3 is TGCGCCAGCAGCCAAGATTTGGTAGCGGTCCACAATGAGCAGTTCTTC.

CDR3 sequence reads: CASSTRRAGREQYF. For the CDR3, the DNA is TGTGCCAGCAGCACCCGTCGGGCGGGGCGGGAGCAGTACTTC. The chain links TRBV11-3 to TRBJ2-7; perhaps TRBD2 as D (6 bases). The germline gives CDR1 SGHNT, CDR2 YENEEA. The ends were cut back, 5 bases at V and 7 bases at J, with 18 bases in the middle. This CDR3 region has 14 residues.

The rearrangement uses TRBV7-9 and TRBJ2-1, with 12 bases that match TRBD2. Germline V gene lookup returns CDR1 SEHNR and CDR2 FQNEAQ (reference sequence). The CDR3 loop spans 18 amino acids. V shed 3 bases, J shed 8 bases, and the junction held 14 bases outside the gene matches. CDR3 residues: CASSFPFRLAGEGDEQFF. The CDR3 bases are TGTGCCAGCAGCTTTCCCTTCAGACTAGCGGGAGAAGGCGATGAGCAGTTCTTC.

In DNA, the CDR3 is TGTGCCAGCAGTTCTTTTAGCGGGAGGGCCATAGATACGCAGTATTTT. Its protein is CASSSFSGRAIDTQYF. This chain connects TRBV27 to TRBJ2-3; 11 positions agree with TRBD2. The CDR3 totals 16 residues. The V gene's germline CDR1 is MNHEY and CDR2 SMNVEV (reference sequence). V shed 4 bases and J 5 bases; nucleotides not matched to a gene: 8.

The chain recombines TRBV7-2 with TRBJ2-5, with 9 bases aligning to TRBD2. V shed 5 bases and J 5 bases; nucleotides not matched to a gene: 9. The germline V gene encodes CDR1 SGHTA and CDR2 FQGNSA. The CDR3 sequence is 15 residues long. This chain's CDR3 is CASSKIAGVGETQYF. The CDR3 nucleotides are TGTGCCAGCAGCAAGATAGCGGGAGTTGGTGAGACCCAGTACTTC.

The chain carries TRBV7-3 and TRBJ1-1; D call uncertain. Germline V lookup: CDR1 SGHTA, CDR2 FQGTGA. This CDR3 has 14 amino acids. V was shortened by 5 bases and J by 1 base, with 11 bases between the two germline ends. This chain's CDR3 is CASSPGRQNTEAFF. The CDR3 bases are TGTGCCAGCAGCCCTGGACGGCAGAACACTGAAGCTTTCTTT.

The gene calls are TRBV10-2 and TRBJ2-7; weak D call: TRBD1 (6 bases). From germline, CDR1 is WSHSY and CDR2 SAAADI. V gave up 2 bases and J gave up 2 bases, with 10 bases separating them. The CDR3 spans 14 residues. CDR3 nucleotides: TGCGCCAGCAGTGAGATTAGGGACACCTACGAGCAGTACTTC. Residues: CASSEIRDTYEQYF.

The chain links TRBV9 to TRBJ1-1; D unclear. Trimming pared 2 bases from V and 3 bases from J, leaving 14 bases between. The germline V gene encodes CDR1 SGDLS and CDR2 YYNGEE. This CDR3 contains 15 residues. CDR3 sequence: CASSVRPNEDTEAFF. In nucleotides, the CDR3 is TGTGCCAGCAGCGTCCGTCCCAACGAGGACACTGAAGCTTTCTTT.

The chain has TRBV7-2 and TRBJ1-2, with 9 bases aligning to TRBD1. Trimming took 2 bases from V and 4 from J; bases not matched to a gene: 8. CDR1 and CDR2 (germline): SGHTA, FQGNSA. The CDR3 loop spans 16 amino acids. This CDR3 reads CASSLQTGGGIYGYTF. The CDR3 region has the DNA TGTGCCAGCAGCTTACAGACAGGGGGTGGGATCTATGGCTACACCTTC.

In DNA, the CDR3 is TGTGCCAGCAGTCTAAATCGGGGGTGGAGCTCCTACGAGCAGTACTTC. Its translation is CASSLNRGWSSYEQYF. V gene TRBV27 combines with J gene TRBJ2-7; possible D gene TRBD2, 6 bases. The V gene's germline CDR1 is MNHEY and CDR2 SMNVEV (reference sequence). CDR3 length: 16 residues. With 5 bases removed from V and 0 bases from J, the gap between germline ends came to 17 bases.

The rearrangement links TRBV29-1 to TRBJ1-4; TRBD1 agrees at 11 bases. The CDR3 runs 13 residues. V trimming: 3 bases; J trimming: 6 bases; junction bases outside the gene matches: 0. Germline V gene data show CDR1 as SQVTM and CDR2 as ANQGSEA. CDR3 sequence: CSVEGQGDEKLFF. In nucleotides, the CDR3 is TGCAGCGTTGAGGGACAGGGGGATGAAAAACTGTTTTTT.

CDR3 in amino acids: CAWSRTSGSRNEQFF. The CDR3 DNA sequence: TGTGCCTGGAGTCGGACTAGCGGGAGTCGAAATGAGCAGTTCTTC. V usage is TRBV30 and J usage is TRBJ2-1, with TRBD2 matching over 13 bases. The CDR3 consists of 15 residues. Germline CDR1 reads GTSNPN; CDR2 reads SVGIG (reference sequence). V was clipped by 2 bases and J by 7 bases; unmatched bases: 5.